This T cell receptor (beta chain) came from a study of blood T cell repertoires in COVID-19. The protocol was immunoSEQ multiplex PCR, while the TCRdb copy is restricted to in-frame clones and leaves out a portion. The data show 50,000 to 60,000 clones, with roughly 84% seen just once and approximately 8.9% held by the top ten. After removal of 5 bases from V and 6 bases from J, the junction contained 15 bases not matched to a gene. The CDR3 consists of 17 residues. Looked up from germline, CDR1 is SGHNT and CDR2 is YENEEA. The material sequenced was peripheral blood. This receptor was identified in a man older than 75 with COVID-19, enrolled during active disease. The gene calls are TRBV11-3 and TRBJ1-2; 10 positions match TRBD1. The CDR3 sequence: CASSPRGTGVGRDGYTF. The CDR3 bases are TGTGCCAGCAGCCCTCGGGGGACAGGGGTGGGTAGGGATGGCTACACCTTC. Looking up the rest from reference TRBV11-3 and TRBJ1-2 gives the full variable domain: EAGVVQSPRYKIIEKKQPVAFWCNPISGHNTLYWYLQNLGQGPELLIRYENEEAVDDSQLPKDRFSAERLKGVDSTLKIQPAELGDSAVYLCASSPRGTGVGRDGYTFGSGTRLTVV.